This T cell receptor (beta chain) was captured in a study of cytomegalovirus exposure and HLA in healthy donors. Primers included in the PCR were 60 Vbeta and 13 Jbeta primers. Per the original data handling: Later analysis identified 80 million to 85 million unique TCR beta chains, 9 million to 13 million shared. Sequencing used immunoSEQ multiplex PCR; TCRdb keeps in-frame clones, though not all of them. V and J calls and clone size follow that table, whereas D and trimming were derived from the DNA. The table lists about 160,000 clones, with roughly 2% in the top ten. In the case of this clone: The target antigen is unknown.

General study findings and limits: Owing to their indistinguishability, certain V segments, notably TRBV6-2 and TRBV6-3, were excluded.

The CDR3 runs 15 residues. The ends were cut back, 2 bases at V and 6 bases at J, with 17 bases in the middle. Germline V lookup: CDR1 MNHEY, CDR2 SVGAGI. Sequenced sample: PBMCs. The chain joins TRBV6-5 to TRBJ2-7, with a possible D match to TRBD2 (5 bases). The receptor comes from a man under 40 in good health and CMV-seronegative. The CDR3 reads CASSYGSEVNREQYF. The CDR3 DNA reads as TGTGCCAGCAGTTACGGGTCGGAGGTTAACCGCGAGCAGTACTTC.